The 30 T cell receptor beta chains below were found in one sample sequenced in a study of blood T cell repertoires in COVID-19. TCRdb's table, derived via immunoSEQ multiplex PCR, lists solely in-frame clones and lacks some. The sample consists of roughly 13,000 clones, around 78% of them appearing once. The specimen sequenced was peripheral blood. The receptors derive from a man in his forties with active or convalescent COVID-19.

The CDR3 spells CASSYNRNQPQHF. Here the CDR3 DNA reads TGTGCCAGCAGTTACAACAGAAATCAGCCCCAGCATTTT. The gene calls are TRBV6-5 and TRBJ1-5; D is unclear. The V end was cut by 2 bases, the J end by 4 bases, with 6 bases between. CDR1 is MNHEY, CDR2 SVGAGI, per germline. CDR3 length equals 13 residues.

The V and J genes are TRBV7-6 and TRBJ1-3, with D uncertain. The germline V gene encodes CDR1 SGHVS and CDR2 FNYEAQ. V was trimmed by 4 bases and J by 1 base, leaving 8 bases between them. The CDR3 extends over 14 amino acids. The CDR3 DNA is TGTGCCAGCAGCTCAGAATTATCTGGAAACACCATATATTTT. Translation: CASSSELSGNTIYF.

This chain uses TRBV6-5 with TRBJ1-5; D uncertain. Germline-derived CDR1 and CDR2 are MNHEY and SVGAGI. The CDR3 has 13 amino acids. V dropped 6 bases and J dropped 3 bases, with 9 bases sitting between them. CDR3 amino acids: CASSREYNQPQHF. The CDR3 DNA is TGTGCCAGCAGCCGAGAATACAATCAGCCCCAGCATTTT.

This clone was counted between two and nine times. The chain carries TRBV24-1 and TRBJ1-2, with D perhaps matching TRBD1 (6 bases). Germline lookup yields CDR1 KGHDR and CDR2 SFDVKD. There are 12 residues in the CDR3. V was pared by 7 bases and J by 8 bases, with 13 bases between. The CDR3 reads CATRGTTGGYTF. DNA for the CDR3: TGTGCCACCAGGGGGACAACGGGCGGCTACACCTTC.

The CDR3 sequence: CASSLRAGHPDTQYF. The CDR3, as DNA: TGTGCCAGCAGCTTGCGAGCGGGGCACCCCGACACGCAGTATTTT. This chain uses TRBV5-6 with TRBJ2-3, with TRBD2 identical over 7 bases. Germline V lookup: CDR1 SGHDT, CDR2 YYEEEE. V lost 1 base to trimming and J lost 9 bases; unmatched junction nucleotides: 11. The CDR3 runs to 15 residues.

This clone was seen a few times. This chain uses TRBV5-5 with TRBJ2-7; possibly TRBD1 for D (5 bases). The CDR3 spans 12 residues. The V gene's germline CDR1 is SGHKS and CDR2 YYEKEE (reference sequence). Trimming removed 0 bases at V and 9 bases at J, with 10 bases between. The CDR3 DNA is TGTGCCAGCAGCTTGGAGACAGAAGTGCAGTACTTC. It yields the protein CASSLETEVQYF.

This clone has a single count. In DNA form, the CDR3 reads TGTGCCAGCCTACCAGACAGGGTTAGCAATGAGCAGTTCTTC. Protein product: CASLPDRVSNEQFF. This rearrangement joins TRBV18 to TRBJ2-1, with TRBD1 identical over 7 bases. The CDR3 spans 14 residues. J lost 6 bases, V lost 8 bases, and 10 bases had no gene match. The germline V gene has CDR1 KGHSH and CDR2 LQKENI.

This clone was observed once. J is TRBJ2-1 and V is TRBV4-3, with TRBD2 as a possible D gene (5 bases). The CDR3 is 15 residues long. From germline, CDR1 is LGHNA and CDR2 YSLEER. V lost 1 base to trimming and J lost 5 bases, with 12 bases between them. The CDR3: CASSQVADLNNEQFF. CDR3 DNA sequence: TGCGCCAGCAGCCAAGTCGCGGACTTGAACAATGAGCAGTTCTTC.

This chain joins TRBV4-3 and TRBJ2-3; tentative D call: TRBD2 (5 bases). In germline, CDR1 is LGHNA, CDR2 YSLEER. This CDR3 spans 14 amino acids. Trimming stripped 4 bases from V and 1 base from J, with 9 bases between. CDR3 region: CASSRGSRTDTQYF. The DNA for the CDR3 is TGCGCCAGCAGCCGAGGGTCGCGCACAGATACGCAGTATTTT.

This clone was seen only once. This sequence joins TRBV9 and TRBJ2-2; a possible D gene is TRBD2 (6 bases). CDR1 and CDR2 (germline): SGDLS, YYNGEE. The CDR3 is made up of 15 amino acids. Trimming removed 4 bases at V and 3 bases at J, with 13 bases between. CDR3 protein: CASSPRPGDTGELFF. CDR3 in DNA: TGTGCCAGCAGCCCACGTCCGGGGGACACCGGGGAGCTGTTTTTT.

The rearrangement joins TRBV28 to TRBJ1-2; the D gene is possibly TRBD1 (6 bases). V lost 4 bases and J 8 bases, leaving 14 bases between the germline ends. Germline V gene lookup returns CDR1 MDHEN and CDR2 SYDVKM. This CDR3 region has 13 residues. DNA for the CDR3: TGTGCCAGCAGTTCAGGGCAGGGGCTGGGCTACACCTTC. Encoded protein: CASSSGQGLGYTF.

The CDR3 reads CASSQLLRDSTKLFF. The CDR3 DNA reads as TGCGCCAGCAGCCAACTTCTCAGGGACTCGACCAAACTGTTTTTT. The chain uses TRBV4-1 and TRBJ1-4, with D possibly matching TRBD1 (5 bases). CDR1 is MGHRA and CDR2 is YSYEKL in the germline V gene. Trimming took off 2 bases at V and 11 bases at J, with 18 bases between the two ends. The CDR3 sequence is 15 residues long.

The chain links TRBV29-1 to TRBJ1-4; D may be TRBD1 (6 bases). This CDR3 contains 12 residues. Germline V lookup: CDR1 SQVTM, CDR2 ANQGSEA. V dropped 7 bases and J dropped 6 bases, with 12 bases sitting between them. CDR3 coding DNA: TGCAGCGGTCAGGGGCCAGATGAAAAACTGTTTTTT. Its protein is CSGQGPDEKLFF.

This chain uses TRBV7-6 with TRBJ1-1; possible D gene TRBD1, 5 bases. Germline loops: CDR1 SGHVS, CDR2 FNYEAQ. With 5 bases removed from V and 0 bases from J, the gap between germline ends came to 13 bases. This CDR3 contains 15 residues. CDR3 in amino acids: CASSHPGGVNTEAFF. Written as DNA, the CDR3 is TGTGCCAGCAGCCATCCCGGGGGTGTGAACACTGAAGCTTTCTTT. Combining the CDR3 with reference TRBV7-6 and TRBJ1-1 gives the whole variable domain GAGVSQSPRYKVTKRGQDVALRCDPISGHVSLYWYRQALGQGPEFLTYFNYEAQQDKSGLPNDRFSAERPEGSISTLTIQRTEQRDSAMYRCASSHPGGVNTEAFFGQGTRLTVV.

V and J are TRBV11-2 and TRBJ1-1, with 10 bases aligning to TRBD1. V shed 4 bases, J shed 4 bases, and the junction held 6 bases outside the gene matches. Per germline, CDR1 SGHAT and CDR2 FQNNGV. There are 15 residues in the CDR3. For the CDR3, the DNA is TGTGCCAGCAGCTCGGGACAGGGGTTAGGCACTGAAGCTTTCTTT. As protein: CASSSGQGLGTEAFF.

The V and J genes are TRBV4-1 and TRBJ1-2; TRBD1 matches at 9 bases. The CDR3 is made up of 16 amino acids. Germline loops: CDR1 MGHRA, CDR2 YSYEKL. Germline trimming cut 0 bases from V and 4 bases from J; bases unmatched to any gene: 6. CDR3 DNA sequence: TGCGCCAGCAGCCAAGAGGGGACAGGGAGGACCTATGGCTACACCTTC. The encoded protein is CASSQEGTGRTYGYTF.

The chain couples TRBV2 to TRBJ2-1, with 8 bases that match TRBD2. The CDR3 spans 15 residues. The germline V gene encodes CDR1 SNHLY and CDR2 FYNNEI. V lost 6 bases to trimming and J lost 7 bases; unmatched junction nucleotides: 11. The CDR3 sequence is CASSERGRAGNEQFF. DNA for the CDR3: TGTGCCAGCAGCGAGCGGGGGAGGGCTGGAAATGAGCAGTTCTTC.

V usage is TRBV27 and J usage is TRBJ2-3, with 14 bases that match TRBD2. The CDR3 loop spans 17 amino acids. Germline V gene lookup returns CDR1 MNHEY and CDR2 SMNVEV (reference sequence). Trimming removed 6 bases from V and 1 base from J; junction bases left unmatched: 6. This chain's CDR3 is CASSLGLAGARTDTQYF. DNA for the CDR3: TGTGCCAGCAGCTTGGGACTAGCGGGGGCCCGCACAGATACGCAGTATTTT.

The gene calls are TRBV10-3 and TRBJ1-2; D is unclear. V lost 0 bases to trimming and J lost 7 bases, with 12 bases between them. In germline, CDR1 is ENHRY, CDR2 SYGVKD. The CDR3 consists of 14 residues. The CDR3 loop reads CAISESSRDRGYTF. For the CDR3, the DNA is TGTGCCATCAGTGAGTCTTCGAGGGATCGTGGCTACACCTTC.

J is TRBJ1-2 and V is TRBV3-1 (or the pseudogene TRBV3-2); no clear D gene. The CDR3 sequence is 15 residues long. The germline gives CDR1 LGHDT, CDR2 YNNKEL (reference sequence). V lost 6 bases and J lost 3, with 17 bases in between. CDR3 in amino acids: CASRFNGGYDYGYTF. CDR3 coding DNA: TGTGCCAGCAGGTTCAATGGCGGGTACGACTATGGCTACACCTTC.

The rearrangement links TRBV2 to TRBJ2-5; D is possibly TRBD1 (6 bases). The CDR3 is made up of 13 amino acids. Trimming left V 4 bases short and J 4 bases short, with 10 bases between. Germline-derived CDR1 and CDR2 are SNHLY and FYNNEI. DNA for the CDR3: TGTGCCAGCAGTGGGGGGCTGGGAGAGACCCAGTACTTC. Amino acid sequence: CASSGGLGETQYF.

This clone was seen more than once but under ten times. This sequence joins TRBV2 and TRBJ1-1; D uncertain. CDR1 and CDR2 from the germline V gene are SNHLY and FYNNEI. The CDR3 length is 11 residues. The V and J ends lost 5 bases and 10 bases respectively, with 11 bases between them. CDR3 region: CASSLAGVAFF. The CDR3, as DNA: TGTGCCAGCAGTCTAGCCGGGGTAGCTTTCTTT.

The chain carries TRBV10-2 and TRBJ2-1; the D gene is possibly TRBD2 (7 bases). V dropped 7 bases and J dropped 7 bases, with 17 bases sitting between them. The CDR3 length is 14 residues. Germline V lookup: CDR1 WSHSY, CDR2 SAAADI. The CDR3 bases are TGCGCCAGCACCCCGGGGGGCCTAGTTAATGAGCAGTTCTTC. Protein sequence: CASTPGGLVNEQFF.

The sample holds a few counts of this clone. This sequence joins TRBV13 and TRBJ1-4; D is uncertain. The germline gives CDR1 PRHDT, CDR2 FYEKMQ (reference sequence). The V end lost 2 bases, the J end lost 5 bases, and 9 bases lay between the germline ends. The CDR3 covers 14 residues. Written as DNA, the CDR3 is TGTGCCAGCAGCTTACGGGGTCCAAATGAAAAACTGTTTTTT. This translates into CASSLRGPNEKLFF.

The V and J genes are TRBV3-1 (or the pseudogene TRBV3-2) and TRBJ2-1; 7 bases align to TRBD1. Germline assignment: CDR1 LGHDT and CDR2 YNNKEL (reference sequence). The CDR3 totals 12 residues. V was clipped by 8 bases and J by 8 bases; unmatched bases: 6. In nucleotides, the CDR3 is TGTGCCAGCTTTAGTCAGGGGGATGAGCAGTTCTTC. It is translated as CASFSQGDEQFF.

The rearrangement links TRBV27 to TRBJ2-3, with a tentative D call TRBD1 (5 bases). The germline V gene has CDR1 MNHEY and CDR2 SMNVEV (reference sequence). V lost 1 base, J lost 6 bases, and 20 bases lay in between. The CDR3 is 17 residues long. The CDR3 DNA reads TGTGCCAGCAGTTTATTGCGGCAGGGTAGCTGGAGCGATACGCAGTATTTT. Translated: CASSLLRQGSWSDTQYF.

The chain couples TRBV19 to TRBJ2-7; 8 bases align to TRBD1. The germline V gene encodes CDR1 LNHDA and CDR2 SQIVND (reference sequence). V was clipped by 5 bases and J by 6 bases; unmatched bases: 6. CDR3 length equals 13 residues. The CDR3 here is CASSLDRAAEQYF. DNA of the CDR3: TGTGCCAGTAGTTTGGACAGGGCAGCCGAGCAGTACTTC.

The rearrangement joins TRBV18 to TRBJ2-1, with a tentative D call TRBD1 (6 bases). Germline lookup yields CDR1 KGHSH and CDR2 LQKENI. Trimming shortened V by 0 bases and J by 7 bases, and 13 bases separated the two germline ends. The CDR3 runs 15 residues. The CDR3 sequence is CASSPPNRERNEQFF. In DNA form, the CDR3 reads TGTGCCAGCTCACCACCGAACAGGGAACGGAATGAGCAGTTCTTC.

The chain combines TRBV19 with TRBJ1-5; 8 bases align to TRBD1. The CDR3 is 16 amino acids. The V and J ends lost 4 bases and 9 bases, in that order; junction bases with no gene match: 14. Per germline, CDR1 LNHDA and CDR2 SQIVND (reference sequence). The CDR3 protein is CASSTAPTGVPWPQHF. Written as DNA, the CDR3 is TGTGCCAGTAGTACCGCCCCGACAGGGGTTCCGTGGCCCCAGCATTTT.

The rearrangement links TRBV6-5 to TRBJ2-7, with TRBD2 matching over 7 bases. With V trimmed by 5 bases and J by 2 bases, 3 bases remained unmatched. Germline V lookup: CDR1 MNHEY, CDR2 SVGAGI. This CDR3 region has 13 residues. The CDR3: CASSSGIPYEQYF. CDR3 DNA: TGTGCCAGCAGTAGCGGGATCCCCTACGAGCAGTACTTC.